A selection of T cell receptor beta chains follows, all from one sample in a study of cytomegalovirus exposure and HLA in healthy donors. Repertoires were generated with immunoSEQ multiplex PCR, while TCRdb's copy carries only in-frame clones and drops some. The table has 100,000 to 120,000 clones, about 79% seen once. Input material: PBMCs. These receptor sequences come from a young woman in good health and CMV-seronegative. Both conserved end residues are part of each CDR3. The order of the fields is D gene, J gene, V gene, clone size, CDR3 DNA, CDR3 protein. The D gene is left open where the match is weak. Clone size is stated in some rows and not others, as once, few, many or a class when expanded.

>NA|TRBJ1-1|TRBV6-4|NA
TGTGCCAGCAGTCCGTGGTATGGGGGGATCGGCACTGAAGCTTTCTTT
CASSPWYGGIGTEAFF
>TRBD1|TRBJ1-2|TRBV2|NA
TGTGCCAGCAGTGTAGGACAGGGCGGTGGCTACACCTTC
CASSVGQGGGYTF
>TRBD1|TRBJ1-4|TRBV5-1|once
TGCGCCAGCAGCCCGGACGGACAGGGGGCAGGTGAAAAACTGTTTTTT
CASSPDGQGAGEKLFF
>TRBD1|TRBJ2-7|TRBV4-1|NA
TGCGCCAGCAGCCATGGGACAGGTCCTACAAGCTCCTACGAGCAGTACTTC
CASSHGTGPTSSYEQYF
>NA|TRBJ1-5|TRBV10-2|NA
TGCGCCAGCACTGGCGGCCCTAGCAATCAGCCCCAGCATTTT
CASTGGPSNQPQHF
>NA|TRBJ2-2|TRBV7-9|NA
TGTGCCAGCAGCTCGGGTACCGGGGAGCTGTTTTTT
CASSSGTGELFF
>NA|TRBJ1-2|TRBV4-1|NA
TGCGCCAGCAGCCAACCGGGACACCTACCAAACAACTATGGCTACACCTTC
CASSQPGHLPNNYGYTF
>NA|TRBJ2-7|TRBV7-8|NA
TGTGCCAGCAGCTCCACCTATGCGGGGGCTCGGTCCTACGAGCAGTACTTC
CASSSTYAGARSYEQYF
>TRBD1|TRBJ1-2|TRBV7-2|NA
TGTGCCAGCAGCTTAGATCGGACAGGGAATTACTATGGCTACACCTTC
CASSLDRTGNYYGYTF
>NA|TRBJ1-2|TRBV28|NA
TGTGCCAGCAGTTTATTTCTCAGGGGTGCCTATGGCTACACCTTC
CASSLFLRGAYGYTF
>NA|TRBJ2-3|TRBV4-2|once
TGTGCCAGCAGCCAAGATGGGGCGGGAAGTAGAACAGATACGCAGTATTTT
CASSQDGAGSRTDTQYF
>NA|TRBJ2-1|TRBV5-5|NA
TGTGCCAGCAGCTTGGACGGGGGAACCTACAATGAGCAGTTCTTC
CASSLDGGTYNEQFF
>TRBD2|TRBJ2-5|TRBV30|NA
TGTGCCTGGAGTGTACGCGGGACTAGCGGGGGGGAGACCCAGTACTTC
CAWSVRGTSGGETQYF
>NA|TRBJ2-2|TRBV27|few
TGTGCCAGCAGTTTTCAGAGGCCCGACACCGGGGAGCTGTTTTTT
CASSFQRPDTGELFF
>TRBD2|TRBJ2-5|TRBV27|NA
TGTGCCAGCAGTTTATTCTCCCCCTCGACTAGCGGGGTAATAGGGACCCAGTACTTC
CASSLFSPSTSGVIGTQYF
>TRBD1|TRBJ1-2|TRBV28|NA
TGTGCCAGCAGACGTACCAGGGGGGCAATTAATGGCTACACCTTC
CASRRTRGAINGYTF
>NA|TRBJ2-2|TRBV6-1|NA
TGTGCCAGCAGGGTTCCAGCCGGGGAGCTGTTTTTT
CASRVPAGELFF
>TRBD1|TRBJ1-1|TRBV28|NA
TGTGCCAGCAGTCCCCAAGGGACAGGGGTACGGGCTTTCTTT
CASSPQGTGVRAFF
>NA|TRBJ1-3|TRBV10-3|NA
TGTGCCACCCGGGACTCTGGAAACACCATATATTTT
CATRDSGNTIYF
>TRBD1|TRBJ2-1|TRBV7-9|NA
TGTGCCAGCAGCTTAGGGACAGGGGTGGGATACAATGAGCAGTTCTTC
CASSLGTGVGYNEQFF
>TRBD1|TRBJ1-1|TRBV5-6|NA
TGTGCCAGCAGCGGACGGACAGGGGTCACGAACACTGAAGCTCTCTTT
CASSGRTGVTNTEALF
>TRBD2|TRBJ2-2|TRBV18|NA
TGTGCCAGCTCACCACGCGGGGGGCTCGGCGGGGAGCTGTTTTTT
CASSPRGGLGGELFF
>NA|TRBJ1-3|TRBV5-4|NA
TGTGCCAGCAGCTTGCGAGGATCTGGAAACACCATATATTTT
CASSLRGSGNTIYF